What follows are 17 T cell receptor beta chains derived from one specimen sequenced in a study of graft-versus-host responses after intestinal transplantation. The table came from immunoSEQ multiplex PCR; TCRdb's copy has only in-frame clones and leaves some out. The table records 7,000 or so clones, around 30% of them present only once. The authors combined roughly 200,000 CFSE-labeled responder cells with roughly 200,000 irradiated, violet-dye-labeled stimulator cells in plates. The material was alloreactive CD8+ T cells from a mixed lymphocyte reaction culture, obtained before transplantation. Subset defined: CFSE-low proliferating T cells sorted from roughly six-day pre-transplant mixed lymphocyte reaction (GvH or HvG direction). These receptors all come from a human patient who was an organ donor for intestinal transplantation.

For the CDR3, the DNA is TGTGCCAGCAGTTTATTTCCCGACAGGAACCCTAGCACAGATACGCAGTATTTT. Its translation is CASSLFPDRNPSTDTQYF. The chain is built from TRBV27 and TRBJ2-3; possible D gene TRBD1, 6 bases. V gave up 1 base and J gave up 0 bases, with 17 bases separating them. Germline CDR1 is MNHEY and CDR2 is SMNVEV (reference sequence). The CDR3 sequence is 18 residues long.

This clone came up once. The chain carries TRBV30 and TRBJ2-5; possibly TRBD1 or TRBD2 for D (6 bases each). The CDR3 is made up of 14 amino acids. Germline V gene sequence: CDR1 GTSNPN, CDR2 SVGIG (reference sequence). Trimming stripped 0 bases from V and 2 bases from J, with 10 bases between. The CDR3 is CAWSVGGTQETQYF. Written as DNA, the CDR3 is TGTGCCTGGAGTGTAGGCGGGACACAAGAGACCCAGTACTTC.

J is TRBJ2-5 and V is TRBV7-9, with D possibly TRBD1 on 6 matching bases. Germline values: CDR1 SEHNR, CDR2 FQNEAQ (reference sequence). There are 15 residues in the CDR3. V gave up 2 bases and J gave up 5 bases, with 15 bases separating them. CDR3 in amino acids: CASSLPGGRGETQYF. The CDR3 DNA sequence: TGTGCCAGCAGCTTACCTGGGGGCCGTGGGGAGACCCAGTACTTC.

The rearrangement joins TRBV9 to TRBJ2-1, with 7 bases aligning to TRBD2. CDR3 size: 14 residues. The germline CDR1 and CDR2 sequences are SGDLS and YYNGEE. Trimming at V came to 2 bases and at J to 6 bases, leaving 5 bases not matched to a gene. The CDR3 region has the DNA TGTGCCAGCAGCGTCGGTCCGGGGGGCAATGAGCAGTTCTTC. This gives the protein CASSVGPGGNEQFF.

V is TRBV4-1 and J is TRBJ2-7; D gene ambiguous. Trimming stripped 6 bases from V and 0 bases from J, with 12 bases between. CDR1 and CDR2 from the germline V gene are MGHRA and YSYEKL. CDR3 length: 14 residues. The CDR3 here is CASSLLASSYEQYF. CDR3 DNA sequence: TGCGCCAGCAGTCTGCTCGCGTCCTCCTACGAGCAGTACTTC.

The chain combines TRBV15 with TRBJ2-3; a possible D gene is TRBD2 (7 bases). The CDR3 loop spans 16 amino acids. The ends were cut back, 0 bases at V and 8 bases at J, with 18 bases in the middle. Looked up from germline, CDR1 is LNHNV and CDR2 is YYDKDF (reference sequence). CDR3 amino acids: CATSRDGGPQRGTQYF. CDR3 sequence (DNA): TGTGCCACCAGCAGAGACGGGGGGCCGCAAAGAGGTACGCAGTATTTT.

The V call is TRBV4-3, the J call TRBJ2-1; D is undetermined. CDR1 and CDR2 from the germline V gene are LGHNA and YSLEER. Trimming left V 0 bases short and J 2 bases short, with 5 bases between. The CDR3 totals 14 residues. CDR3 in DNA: TGCGCCAGCAGCCAAGATTCAGCCTACAATGAGCAGTTCTTC. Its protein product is CASSQDSAYNEQFF.

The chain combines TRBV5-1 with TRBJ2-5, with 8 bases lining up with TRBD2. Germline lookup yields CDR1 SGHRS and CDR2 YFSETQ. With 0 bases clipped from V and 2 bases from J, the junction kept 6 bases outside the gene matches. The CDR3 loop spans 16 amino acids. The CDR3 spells CASSLAGGTRQETQYF. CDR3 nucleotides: TGCGCCAGCAGCTTGGCTGGCGGGACTAGGCAAGAGACCCAGTACTTC.

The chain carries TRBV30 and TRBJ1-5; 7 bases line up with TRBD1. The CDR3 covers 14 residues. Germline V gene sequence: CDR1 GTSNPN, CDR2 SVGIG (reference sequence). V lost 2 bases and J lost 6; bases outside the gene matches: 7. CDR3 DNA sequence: TGTGCCTGGAGTCCACGGACAGGAAGTCAGCCCCAGCATTTT. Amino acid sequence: CAWSPRTGSQPQHF.

The CDR3 sequence: CASSLAQSSYEQYF. The CDR3 coding sequence is TGTGCCAGCAGCTTAGCCCAGAGTTCCTACGAGCAGTACTTC. This chain connects TRBV7-9 to TRBJ2-7; no definite D call. This CDR3 is 14 amino acids long. CDR1 and CDR2 (germline): SEHNR, FQNEAQ (reference sequence). V lost 0 bases and J 1 base, leaving 7 bases between the germline ends.

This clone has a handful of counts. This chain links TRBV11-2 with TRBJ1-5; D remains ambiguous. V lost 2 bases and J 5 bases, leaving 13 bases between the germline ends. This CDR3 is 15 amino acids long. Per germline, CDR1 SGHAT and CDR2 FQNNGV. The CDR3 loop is CASSLSASFDQPQHF. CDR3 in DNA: TGTGCCAGCAGCTTATCGGCTAGCTTCGATCAGCCCCAGCATTTT.

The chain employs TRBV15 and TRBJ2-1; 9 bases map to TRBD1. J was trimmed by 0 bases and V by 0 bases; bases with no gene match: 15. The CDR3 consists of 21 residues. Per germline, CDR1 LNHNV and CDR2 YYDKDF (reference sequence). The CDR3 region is CATSRDLPGQGPPSSYNEQFF. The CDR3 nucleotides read TGTGCCACCAGCAGAGACCTCCCGGGACAGGGCCCCCCTAGCTCCTACAATGAGCAGTTCTTC.

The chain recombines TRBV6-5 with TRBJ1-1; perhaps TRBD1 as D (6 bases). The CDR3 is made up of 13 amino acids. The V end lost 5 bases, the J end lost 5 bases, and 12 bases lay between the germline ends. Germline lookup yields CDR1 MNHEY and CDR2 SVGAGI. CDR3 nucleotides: TGTGCCAGCAGTCCTGCGGACAGTACTGAAGCTTTCTTT. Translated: CASSPADSTEAFF.

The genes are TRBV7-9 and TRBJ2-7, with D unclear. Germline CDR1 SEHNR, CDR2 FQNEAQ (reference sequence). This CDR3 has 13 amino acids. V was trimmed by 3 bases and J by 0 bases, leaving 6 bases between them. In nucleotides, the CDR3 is TGTGCCAGCAGCTTCATCAGCTCCTACGAGCAGTACTTC. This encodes CASSFISSYEQYF.

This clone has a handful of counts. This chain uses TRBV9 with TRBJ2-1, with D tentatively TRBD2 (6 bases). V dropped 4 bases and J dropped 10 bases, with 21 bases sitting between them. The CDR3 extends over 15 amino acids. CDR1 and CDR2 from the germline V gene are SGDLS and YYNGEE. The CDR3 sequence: CASSPWTQMEGEQFF. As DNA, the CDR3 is TGTGCCAGCAGCCCATGGACCCAAATGGAGGGGGAGCAGTTCTTC.

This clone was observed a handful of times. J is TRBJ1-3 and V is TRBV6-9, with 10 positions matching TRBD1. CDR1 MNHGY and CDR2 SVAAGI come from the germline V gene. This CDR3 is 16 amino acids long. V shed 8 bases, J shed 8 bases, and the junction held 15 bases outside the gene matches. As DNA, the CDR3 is TGTGCCAGCGATCGTTTAGAAACCGGGACAGGGGACACCATATATTTT. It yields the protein CASDRLETGTGDTIYF.

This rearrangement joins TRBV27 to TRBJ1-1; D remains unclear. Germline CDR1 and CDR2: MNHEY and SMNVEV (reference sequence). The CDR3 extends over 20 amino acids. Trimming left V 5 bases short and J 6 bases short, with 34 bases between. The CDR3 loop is CASSPPNTQTFLGLRAEAFF. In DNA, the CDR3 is TGTGCCAGCAGTCCACCCAATACTCAGACATTTTTAGGGTTGCGCGCTGAAGCTTTCTTT.